The 18 T cell receptor beta chains in this list originate from one sample, sequenced in a study of T cells in localized non-small cell lung cancer. Data came from immunoSEQ multiplex PCR; TCRdb stores just in-frame clones and leaves some out. This sample has 2,500 to 3,000 clones, with roughly 30% found just once. The sequenced sample was lung tumor tissue, obtained before any cancer treatment. The source of these receptors is a woman aged 35-75 years with stage I lung adenocarcinoma.

This clone has a handful of counts. The chain combines TRBV30 with TRBJ2-7, with D possibly being TRBD1 (7 bases). V lost 2 bases and J 3 bases, leaving 11 bases between the germline ends. Germline V gene sequence: CDR1 GTSNPN, CDR2 SVGIG (reference sequence). The CDR3 is 13 residues long. CDR3 protein: CAWSRGTVYEQYF. The CDR3 bases are TGTGCCTGGAGTCGGGGGACAGTCTACGAGCAGTACTTC.

V is TRBV11-3 and J is TRBJ2-1; D uncertain. V was shortened by 0 bases and J by 0 bases, with 6 bases between the two germline ends. The germline gives CDR1 SGHNT, CDR2 YENEEA. The CDR3 spans 15 residues. This CDR3 reads CASSLDSPSYNEQFF. DNA for the CDR3: TGTGCCAGCAGCTTAGACTCCCCCTCCTACAATGAGCAGTTCTTC.

This clone is a singleton in its sample. The V call is TRBV19, the J call TRBJ2-2, with 7 nucleotides matching TRBD2. V dropped 6 bases and J dropped 0; count of bases not matched to a gene: 1. The CDR3 is 14 residues long. Germline V CDR1 and CDR2: LNHDA, SQIVND (reference sequence). CDR3 DNA: TGTGCCAGTAGCCGGGGGGCGAACACCGGGGAGCTGTTTTTT. Its translation is CASSRGANTGELFF.

The chain is built from TRBV6-8 and TRBJ2-2, with a possible D match to TRBD2 (6 bases). The CDR3 has 15 residues. The ends were cut back, 10 bases at V and 4 bases at J, with 19 bases in the middle. Germline V gene data show CDR1 as MNHGY and CDR2 as SAAAGT. CDR3 sequence reads: CAIRSRDLSTGELFF. CDR3 sequence (DNA): TGTGCCATCAGATCCCGGGACTTGAGCACCGGGGAGCTGTTTTTT.

This sequence joins TRBV19 and TRBJ2-2, with 10 bases fitting TRBD2. Germline loops: CDR1 LNHDA, CDR2 SQIVND (reference sequence). The CDR3 sequence is 16 residues long. V gave up 5 bases and J gave up 7 bases; unmatched junction bases: 10. Written as DNA, the CDR3 is TGTGCCAGTAGTTCCCTCAGCGGGAGGGCCATCGGGGAGCTGTTTTTT. Encoded protein: CASSSLSGRAIGELFF.

The J gene is TRBJ1-1, the V gene TRBV28; 7 positions agree with TRBD1. Germline CDR1 is MDHEN and CDR2 is SYDVKM. J gave up 0 bases and V 3 bases, and 7 bases lay outside the gene matches. This CDR3 comprises 16 residues. The CDR3 loop reads CASSLGRGRMNTEAFF. Here the CDR3 DNA reads TGTGCCAGCAGTTTGGGAAGGGGGCGAATGAACACTGAAGCTTTCTTT.

This clone is medium-sized (0.01 to 0.1%) in the sample. The V call is TRBV11-3, the J call TRBJ2-1, with 11 bases identical to TRBD1. CDR3 size: 16 residues. Germline values: CDR1 SGHNT, CDR2 YENEEA. Trimming took 4 bases from V and 1 from J; bases not matched to a gene: 3. The CDR3 sequence: CASSSRDRGSYNEQFF. The CDR3, as DNA: TGTGCCAGCAGCTCGCGGGACAGGGGGTCCTACAATGAGCAGTTCTTC. Full variable domain (remainder filled in from reference TRBV11-3 and TRBJ2-1): EAGVVQSPRYKIIEKKQPVAFWCNPISGHNTLYWYLQNLGQGPELLIRYENEEAVDDSQLPKDRFSAERLKGVDSTLKIQPAELGDSAVYLCASSSRDRGSYNEQFFGPGTRLTVL.

The rearrangement links TRBV28 to TRBJ2-7; perhaps D is TRBD1 or TRBD2 (6 bases each). The CDR3 extends over 14 amino acids. V dropped 6 bases and J dropped 4 bases, with 16 bases sitting between them. Germline values: CDR1 MDHEN, CDR2 SYDVKM. The CDR3 DNA reads as TGTGCCAGCAGATTTCCAGGGGCGGGATACGAGCAGTACTTC. Its translation: CASRFPGAGYEQYF. Full variable domain (outside the CDR3, taken from reference TRBV28 and TRBJ2-7): DVKVTQSSRYLVKRTGEKVFLECVQDMDHENMFWYRQDPGLGLRLIYFSYDVKMKEKGDIPEGYSVSREKKERFSLILESASTNQTSMYLCASRFPGAGYEQYFGPGTRLTVT.

The chain recombines TRBV28 with TRBJ1-5; weak D call: TRBD1 (6 bases). V lost 6 bases, J lost 6 bases, and 15 bases lay in between. Germline lookup yields CDR1 MDHEN and CDR2 SYDVKM. The CDR3 is made up of 14 amino acids. CDR3 in DNA: TGTGCCAGCAGCCAGACAGGAGGGGGTCAGCCCCAGCATTTT. Residues: CASSQTGGGQPQHF.

This clone was observed a few times. The chain carries TRBV28 and TRBJ1-1; D call uncertain. Germline V gives CDR1 MDHEN, CDR2 SYDVKM. The V end was cut by 2 bases, the J end by 2 bases, with 18 bases between. CDR3 size: 17 residues. The CDR3 coding sequence is TGTGCCAGCAGTTTAAGGCAGCGGACGGATGGTAACACTGAAGCTTTCTTT. The encoded protein is CASSLRQRTDGNTEAFF.

The rearrangement links TRBV6-1 to TRBJ1-1, with a weak D call TRBD1 (5 bases). This CDR3 region has 16 residues. V gave up 0 bases and J gave up 7 bases, with 18 bases separating them. In germline, CDR1 is MNHNS, CDR2 SASEGT. This CDR3 reads CASSEAGALGRNEAFF. The CDR3 DNA reads as TGTGCCAGCAGTGAAGCCGGGGCTCTTGGTAGGAATGAAGCTTTCTTT.

This clone is large by share. J is TRBJ2-1 and V is TRBV18, with a tentative D call TRBD2 (6 bases). Germline values: CDR1 KGHSH, CDR2 LQKENI. V was trimmed by 5 bases and J by 0 bases, leaving 11 bases between them. The CDR3 runs to 15 residues. In DNA form, the CDR3 reads TGTGCCAGCTCAAGGAGGGCCCTCTCCTACAATGAGCAGTTCTTC. Its translation is CASSRRALSYNEQFF. Full variable domain (missing parts from reference TRBV18 and TRBJ2-1): NAGVMQNPRHLVRRRGQEARLRCSPMKGHSHVYWYRQLPEEGLKFMVYLQKENIIDESGMPKERFSAEFPKEGPSILRIQQVVRGDSAAYFCASSRRALSYNEQFFGPGTRLTVL.

This chain connects TRBV9 to TRBJ2-1, with D possibly called TRBD1 or TRBD2 (5 bases each). This CDR3 has 12 amino acids. V gave up 6 bases and J gave up 12 bases, with 16 bases separating them. Germline CDR1 is SGDLS and CDR2 is YYNGEE. CDR3 coding DNA: TGTGCCAGCAATTCCGGGACCCCCCGGCAGTTCTTC. The encoded protein is CASNSGTPRQFF.

CDR3 nucleotide sequence: TGTGCCAGCAGCTTAACAGGGTCCAACACCGGGGAGCTGTTTTTT. This encodes CASSLTGSNTGELFF. V is TRBV11-3 and J is TRBJ2-2; D possibly corresponds to TRBD1 (6 bases). V was cut by 2 bases and J by 2 bases, with 9 bases left in between. The CDR3 covers 15 residues. Germline V gene sequence: CDR1 SGHNT, CDR2 YENEEA. Variable domain in full (rest from reference TRBV11-3 and TRBJ2-2): EAGVVQSPRYKIIEKKQPVAFWCNPISGHNTLYWYLQNLGQGPELLIRYENEEAVDDSQLPKDRFSAERLKGVDSTLKIQPAELGDSAVYLCASSLTGSNTGELFFGEGSRLTVL.

This clone was seen a few times. V and J are TRBV9 and TRBJ2-7; 8 nucleotides agree with TRBD1. The germline V gene has CDR1 SGDLS and CDR2 YYNGEE. After removal of 5 bases from V and 2 bases from J, the junction contained 12 bases not matched to a gene. This CDR3 is built from 16 residues. The chain's CDR3 is CASSEAQGAGAYEQYF. CDR3 in DNA: TGTGCCAGCAGTGAAGCGCAGGGGGCAGGGGCCTACGAGCAGTACTTC.

This clone ranks as medium-sized. The rearrangement joins TRBV6-8 to TRBJ2-2; D may be TRBD2 (5 bases). Germline V gene lookup returns CDR1 MNHGY and CDR2 SAAAGT. Trimming shortened V by 0 bases and J by 5 bases, and 10 bases separated the two germline ends. The length of the CDR3 is 15 residues. Here the CDR3 reads CASSYSAGETGELFF. The DNA for the CDR3 is TGTGCCAGCAGTTACTCGGCCGGGGAGACCGGGGAGCTGTTTTTT.

This clone is categorized as medium-sized. The chain has TRBV6-8 and TRBJ2-2, with 7 nucleotides matching TRBD1. The CDR3 sequence is 14 residues long. The junction had 8 bases not matched to a gene; V was cut back by 10 bases and J by 3 bases. Germline V CDR1 and CDR2: MNHGY, SAAAGT. As DNA, the CDR3 is TGTGCCATCAGACAAACAGGGGACACCGGGGAGCTGTTTTTT. Translation gives CAIRQTGDTGELFF.

The V gene is TRBV28, the J gene TRBJ2-5, with D possibly being TRBD1 or TRBD2 (5 bases each). Germline V gene lookup returns CDR1 MDHEN and CDR2 SYDVKM. Trimming removed 5 bases from V and 0 bases from J, with 16 bases in between. There are 16 residues in the CDR3. The CDR3 spells CASSTPGAPNQETQYF. The CDR3 DNA follows: TGTGCCAGCAGTACCCCCGGGGCACCAAACCAAGAGACCCAGTACTTC. Filled out from reference TRBV28 and TRBJ2-5, the complete variable domain reads DVKVTQSSRYLVKRTGEKVFLECVQDMDHENMFWYRQDPGLGLRLIYFSYDVKMKEKGDIPEGYSVSREKKERFSLILESASTNQTSMYLCASSTPGAPNQETQYFGPGTRLLVL.